The 2 T cell receptor beta chains below come from one sample, sequenced in a study of T-cell reconstitution after alpha-beta-depleted transplantation in children. Molecular barcoding with unique molecular identifiers was used for the TCRbeta library. TCRdb independently ran MiXCR on the PCR reads; one entry per CDR3 protein. The data show roughly 500,000 distinct CDR3 sequences, about 30% seen once. The input for sequencing was PBMCs from the stem cell graft donor, taken from the stem cell graft. The receptors were sampled from a human donor who donated a stem cell graft to a child with aplastic anemia.

CDR3 sequence (DNA): TGCAGCGGCAAAGCGGGAGGGTCCTACAATGAGCAGTTCTTC. Protein sequence: CSGKAGGSYNEQFF. The rearrangement links TRBV29-1 to TRBJ2-1; 10 nucleotides align to TRBD2. Germline V gene sequence: CDR1 SQVTM, CDR2 ANQGSEA. This CDR3 region has 14 residues. V was pared by 7 bases and J by 1 base, with 4 bases of the junction left unmatched.

The table lists this clonotype with a few counts. The rearrangement links TRBV12-5 to TRBJ1-1; D uncertain. The CDR3 length is 15 residues. Between the trimmed V and J ends, which lost 1 base and 3 bases, there was a span of 12 bases. Per germline, CDR1 LGHNT and CDR2 FRNRAP. For the CDR3, the DNA is TGTGCTAGTGGTTTGGGCAGTTTGGGAGACACTGAAGCTTTCTTT. This sequence encodes CASGLGSLGDTEAFF.